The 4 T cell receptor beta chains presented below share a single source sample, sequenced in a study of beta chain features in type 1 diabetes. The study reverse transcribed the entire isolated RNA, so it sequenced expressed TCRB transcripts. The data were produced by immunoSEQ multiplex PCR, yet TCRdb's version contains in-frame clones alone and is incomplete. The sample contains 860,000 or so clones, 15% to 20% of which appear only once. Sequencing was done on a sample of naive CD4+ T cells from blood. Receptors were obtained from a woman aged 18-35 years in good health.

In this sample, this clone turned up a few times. CDR3 amino acids: CASSQDLFYTDTQYF. As DNA, the CDR3 is TGTGCCAGCAGCCAAGATTTGTTTTATACAGATACGCAGTATTTT. The chain couples TRBV4-2 to TRBJ2-3; D unclear. The CDR3 is made up of 15 amino acids. V was shortened by 0 bases and J by 3 bases, with 10 bases between the two germline ends. Germline CDR1 is LGHNA and CDR2 is YNFKEQ.

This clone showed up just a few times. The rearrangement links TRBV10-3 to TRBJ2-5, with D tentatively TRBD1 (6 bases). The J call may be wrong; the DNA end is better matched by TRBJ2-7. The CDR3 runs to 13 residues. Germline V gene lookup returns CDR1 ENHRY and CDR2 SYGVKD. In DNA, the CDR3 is TGTGCCATCAGCAACAGGGTCTCCTACGAGCAGTACTTC. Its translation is CAISNRVSYEQYF.

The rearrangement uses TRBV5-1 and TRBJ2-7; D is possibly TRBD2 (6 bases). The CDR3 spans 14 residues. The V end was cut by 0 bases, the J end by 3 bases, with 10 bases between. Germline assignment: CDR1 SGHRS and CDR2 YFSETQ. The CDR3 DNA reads TGCGCCAGCAGCTTGGTGGGACTCAGCTACGAGCAGTACTTC. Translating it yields CASSLVGLSYEQYF.

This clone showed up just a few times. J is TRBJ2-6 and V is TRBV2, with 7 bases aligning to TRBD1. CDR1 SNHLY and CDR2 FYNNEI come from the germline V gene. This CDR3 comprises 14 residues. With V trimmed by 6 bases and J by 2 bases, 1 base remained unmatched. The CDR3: CASRTGPGANVLTF. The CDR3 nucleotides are TGTGCCAGCAGGACAGGGCCTGGGGCCAACGTCCTGACTTTC.